A selection of T cell receptor beta chains follows, all from one sample in a study of OX40 agonist ivuxolimab in advanced cancers. Here immunoSEQ multiplex PCR was the method, and the copy in TCRdb shows in-frame clones only, minus some. The profile shows under 85,000 clones, about 85% of them singletons. The material sequenced was CD4+ or CD8+ T cells sorted from blood, taken in a trial of the OX40 agonist ivuxolimab. Source of these receptors: an adult with an advanced solid tumor such as melanoma, head and neck, liver or kidney cancer. The CDR3 runs from the conserved cysteine through the conserved F or W. Each record gives: V gene, J gene, D gene, CDR3 protein, CDR3 DNA. A D gene is named only where the DNA matches it firmly.

v_call: TRBV14
j_call: TRBJ2-7
d_call: TRBD1
cdr3_aa: CASSPPRTGTSEQYF
cdr3_nt: TGTGCCAGCAGCCCCCCCCGGACAGGGACCTCCGAGCAGTACTTC

v_call: TRBV4-1
j_call: TRBJ2-6
d_call: -
cdr3_aa: CASSREGVSDSGANVLTF
cdr3_nt: TGCGCCAGCAGCCGTGAAGGGGTAAGCGACTCTGGGGCCAACGTCCTGACTTTC

v_call: TRBV4-1
j_call: TRBJ2-1
d_call: -
cdr3_aa: CASSQEAGRSSYNEQFF
cdr3_nt: TGCGCCAGCAGCCAAGAAGCCGGCAGAAGCTCCTACAATGAGCAGTTCTTC

v_call: TRBV5-1
j_call: TRBJ2-1
d_call: TRBD1
cdr3_aa: CASSSSGQGAINNEQFF
cdr3_nt: TGCGCCAGCAGCAGCTCCGGACAGGGGGCTATTAACAATGAGCAGTTCTTC

v_call: TRBV29-1
j_call: TRBJ2-1
d_call: TRBD2
cdr3_aa: CTGSVAGGYNEQFF
cdr3_nt: TGCACAGGAAGTGTAGCGGGGGGGTACAATGAGCAGTTCTTC

v_call: TRBV28
j_call: TRBJ2-1
d_call: TRBD2
cdr3_aa: CASSINSPHRGRLAGTYNEQFF
cdr3_nt: TGTGCCAGCAGTATAAACTCTCCCCACAGGGGCCGACTAGCGGGGACCTACAATGAGCAGTTCTTC

v_call: TRBV4-1
j_call: TRBJ1-2
d_call: -
cdr3_aa: CASSQDLVGYTF
cdr3_nt: TGCGCCAGCAGCCAAGATCTGGTTGGCTACACCTTC

v_call: TRBV7-3
j_call: TRBJ2-7
d_call: TRBD1
cdr3_aa: CASSLTSTGISLGEQYF
cdr3_nt: TGTGCCAGCAGCTTAACGTCGACAGGGATTTCTTTGGGCGAGCAGTACTTC

v_call: TRBV18
j_call: TRBJ2-1
d_call: -
cdr3_aa: CASSLLQEGYNEQFF
cdr3_nt: TGTGCCAGCTCACTTCTACAGGAGGGGTACAATGAGCAGTTCTTC

v_call: TRBV4-3
j_call: TRBJ2-2
d_call: -
cdr3_aa: CASSQDDRRTGELFF
cdr3_nt: TGCGCCAGCAGCCAAGACGACAGAAGGACCGGGGAGCTGTTTTTT

v_call: TRBV5-6
j_call: TRBJ1-3
d_call: -
cdr3_aa: CASSEQGEGGNTIYF
cdr3_nt: TGTGCCAGCAGCGAACAGGGAGAGGGTGGAAACACCATATATTTT

v_call: TRBV4-1
j_call: TRBJ2-7
d_call: TRBD2
cdr3_aa: CASSQVLAGFYEQYF
cdr3_nt: TGCGCCAGCAGCCAAGTTCTAGCGGGGTTCTACGAGCAGTACTTC

v_call: TRBV9
j_call: TRBJ2-7
d_call: TRBD2
cdr3_aa: CASSVVASGAYEQYF
cdr3_nt: TGTGCCAGCAGCGTAGTGGCTAGCGGGGCCTACGAGCAGTACTTC

v_call: TRBV28
j_call: TRBJ2-1
d_call: -
cdr3_aa: CASSNARGPHKGFF
cdr3_nt: TGTGCCAGCAGTAATGCCAGGGGCCCCCATAAGGGGTTCTTC

v_call: TRBV28
j_call: TRBJ2-3
d_call: TRBD1
cdr3_aa: CASWSRGQGDWGTDTQYF
cdr3_nt: TGTGCCAGCTGGTCGCGGGGACAGGGGGACTGGGGCACAGATACGCAGTATTTT

v_call: TRBV11-2
j_call: TRBJ2-5
d_call: -
cdr3_aa: CASSLFTRGPETQYF
cdr3_nt: TGTGCCAGCAGCTTATTCACACGAGGGCCAGAGACCCAGTACTTC

v_call: TRBV6-1
j_call: TRBJ1-5
d_call: -
cdr3_aa: CATFGRLSNQPQHF
cdr3_nt: TGTGCCACCTTCGGACGGTTGAGCAATCAGCCCCAGCATTTT

v_call: TRBV6-1
j_call: TRBJ1-2
d_call: TRBD1
cdr3_aa: CASSSDRGWFYGYTF
cdr3_nt: TGTGCCAGCAGCTCAGACAGGGGATGGTTCTATGGCTACACCTTC

v_call: TRBV5-1
j_call: TRBJ1-4
d_call: TRBD1
cdr3_aa: CASSLTGTSTNEKLFF
cdr3_nt: TGCGCCAGCAGCCTGACAGGGACCTCAACTAATGAAAAACTGTTTTTT

v_call: TRBV11-3
j_call: TRBJ2-3
d_call: -
cdr3_aa: CASSLVTDTQYF
cdr3_nt: TGTGCCAGCAGCTTAGTGACAGATACGCAGTATTTT

v_call: TRBV15
j_call: TRBJ1-5
d_call: -
cdr3_aa: CATSRDLTRDQPQHF
cdr3_nt: TGTGCCACCAGCAGAGATCTTACAAGAGATCAGCCCCAGCATTTT

v_call: TRBV7-9
j_call: TRBJ2-7
d_call: -
cdr3_aa: CASRFDGYEQYF
cdr3_nt: TGTGCCAGCAGATTCGACGGCTACGAGCAGTACTTC

v_call: TRBV14
j_call: TRBJ2-3
d_call: TRBD2
cdr3_aa: CASTPGLTSDTQYF
cdr3_nt: TGTGCCAGCACCCCGGGACTAACATCGGATACGCAGTATTTT

v_call: TRBV18
j_call: TRBJ2-5
d_call: -
cdr3_aa: CASSFRGDPTETQYF
cdr3_nt: TGTGCCAGCTCGTTCCGGGGAGATCCAACGGAGACCCAGTACTTC

v_call: TRBV11-3
j_call: TRBJ2-4
d_call: -
cdr3_aa: CASSLAVLGAKNIQYF
cdr3_nt: TGTGCCAGCAGCTTAGCTGTCTTAGGAGCCAAAAACATTCAGTACTTC

v_call: TRBV30
j_call: TRBJ1-5
d_call: -
cdr3_aa: CAWSGTEDQPQHF
cdr3_nt: TGTGCCTGGAGTGGGACAGAAGATCAGCCCCAGCATTTT

v_call: TRBV5-8
j_call: TRBJ1-2
d_call: TRBD1
cdr3_aa: CASSRDRASYGYTF
cdr3_nt: TGTGCCAGCAGTCGGGACAGGGCCTCGTATGGCTACACCTTC

v_call: TRBV4-2
j_call: TRBJ2-7
d_call: TRBD2
cdr3_aa: CASSQDWGGGAREQYF
cdr3_nt: TGTGCCAGCAGCCAAGATTGGGGCGGGGGGGCTCGTGAGCAGTACTTC

v_call: TRBV28
j_call: TRBJ2-1
d_call: -
cdr3_aa: CASRKTSYNEQFF
cdr3_nt: TGTGCCAGCAGGAAGACTAGCTACAATGAGCAGTTCTTC

v_call: TRBV19
j_call: TRBJ2-2
d_call: -
cdr3_aa: CASSIGRGLSGELFF
cdr3_nt: TGTGCCAGTAGTATCGGGCGCGGGTTGAGCGGGGAGCTGTTTTTT

v_call: TRBV5-6
j_call: TRBJ2-3
d_call: TRBD1
cdr3_aa: CASSLRTGGGTDTQYF
cdr3_nt: TGTGCCAGCAGCTTGAGGACAGGGGGGGGCACAGATACGCAGTATTTT

v_call: TRBV28
j_call: TRBJ2-5
d_call: TRBD1
cdr3_aa: CASTPQGAEETQYF
cdr3_nt: TGTGCCAGCACTCCTCAGGGGGCAGAAGAGACCCAGTACTTC

v_call: TRBV15
j_call: TRBJ1-4
d_call: TRBD1
cdr3_aa: CATSPRPRGVWEKLFF
cdr3_nt: TGTGCCACCAGCCCTCGGCCCAGGGGGGTTTGGGAAAAACTGTTTTTT

v_call: TRBV9
j_call: TRBJ2-2
d_call: TRBD2
cdr3_aa: CASSRGVAGAAGELFF
cdr3_nt: TGTGCCAGCAGTAGAGGGGTAGCGGGGGCGGCCGGGGAGCTGTTTTTT

v_call: TRBV5-1
j_call: TRBJ2-5
d_call: TRBD1
cdr3_aa: CASSGQVQETQYF
cdr3_nt: TGCGCCAGCTCCGGACAGGTCCAAGAGACCCAGTACTTC

v_call: TRBV29-1
j_call: TRBJ2-7
d_call: -
cdr3_aa: CSVEERPPAVIF
cdr3_nt: TGCAGCGTTGAAGAAAGACCTCCCGCCGTAATATTC

v_call: TRBV30
j_call: TRBJ1-5
d_call: -
cdr3_aa: CAWSGRGADNQPQHF
cdr3_nt: TGTGCCTGGAGTGGTCGTGGGGCAGATAATCAGCCCCAGCATTTT

v_call: TRBV29-1
j_call: TRBJ2-5
d_call: TRBD1
cdr3_aa: CSVQGILQETQYF
cdr3_nt: TGCAGCGTACAGGGGATCCTACAAGAGACCCAGTACTTC

v_call: TRBV6-5
j_call: TRBJ2-7
d_call: TRBD2
cdr3_aa: CASTPGLARYEQYF
cdr3_nt: TGTGCCAGCACCCCGGGACTAGCGAGATACGAGCAGTACTTC

v_call: TRBV11-3
j_call: TRBJ1-4
d_call: -
cdr3_aa: CASSPRAERNEKLFF
cdr3_nt: TGTGCCAGCAGCCCACGGGCAGAGAGAAATGAAAAACTGTTTTTT

v_call: TRBV10-3
j_call: TRBJ2-4
d_call: TRBD1
cdr3_aa: CAISESLRGDSPNIQYF
cdr3_nt: TGTGCCATCAGTGAGTCCCTCCGAGGGGACAGCCCGAACATTCAGTACTTC

v_call: TRBV7-9
j_call: TRBJ1-5
d_call: -
cdr3_aa: CASSATDNQPQHF
cdr3_nt: TGTGCCAGCAGCGCGACCGATAATCAGCCCCAGCATTTT

v_call: TRBV9
j_call: TRBJ2-7
d_call: -
cdr3_aa: CASSVGGGGSYEQYF
cdr3_nt: TGTGCCAGCAGCGTTGGGGGTGGGGGCTCCTACGAGCAGTACTTC

v_call: TRBV6-1
j_call: TRBJ2-3
d_call: TRBD2
cdr3_aa: CASSEYAGESDTQYF
cdr3_nt: TGTGCCAGCAGTGAATATGCGGGAGAATCAGATACGCAGTATTTT

v_call: TRBV7-9
j_call: TRBJ2-1
d_call: -
cdr3_aa: CASSPGDRPPGGEQFF
cdr3_nt: TGTGCCAGCAGCCCAGGGGATCGGCCCCCCGGCGGTGAGCAGTTCTTC

v_call: TRBV5-4
j_call: TRBJ2-5
d_call: TRBD2
cdr3_aa: CASSLAASGKHEETQYF
cdr3_nt: TGTGCCAGCAGCTTGGCCGCTAGCGGAAAACATGAAGAGACCCAGTACTTC

v_call: TRBV5-1
j_call: TRBJ2-1
d_call: -
cdr3_aa: CASSLRSQAGPYNEQFF
cdr3_nt: TGCGCCAGCAGCTTAAGGAGTCAGGCCGGCCCCTACAATGAGCAGTTCTTC